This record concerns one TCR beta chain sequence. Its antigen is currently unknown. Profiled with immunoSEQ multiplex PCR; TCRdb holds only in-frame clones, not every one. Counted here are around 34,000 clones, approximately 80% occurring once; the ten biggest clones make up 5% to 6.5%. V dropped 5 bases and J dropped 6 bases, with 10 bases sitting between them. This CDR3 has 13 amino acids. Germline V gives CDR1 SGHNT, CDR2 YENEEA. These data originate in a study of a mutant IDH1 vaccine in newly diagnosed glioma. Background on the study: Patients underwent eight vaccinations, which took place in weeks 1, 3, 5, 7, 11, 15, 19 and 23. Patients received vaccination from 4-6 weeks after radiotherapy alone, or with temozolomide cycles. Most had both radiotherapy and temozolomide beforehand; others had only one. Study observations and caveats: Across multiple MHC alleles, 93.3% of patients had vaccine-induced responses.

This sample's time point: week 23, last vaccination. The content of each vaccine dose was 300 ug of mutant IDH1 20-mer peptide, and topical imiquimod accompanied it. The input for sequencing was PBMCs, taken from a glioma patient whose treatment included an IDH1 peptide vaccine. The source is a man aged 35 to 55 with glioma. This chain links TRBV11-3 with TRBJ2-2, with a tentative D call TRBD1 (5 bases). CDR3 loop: CASSQSRAGELFF. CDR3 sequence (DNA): TGTGCCAGCAGCCAAAGCAGGGCCGGGGAGCTGTTTTTT.